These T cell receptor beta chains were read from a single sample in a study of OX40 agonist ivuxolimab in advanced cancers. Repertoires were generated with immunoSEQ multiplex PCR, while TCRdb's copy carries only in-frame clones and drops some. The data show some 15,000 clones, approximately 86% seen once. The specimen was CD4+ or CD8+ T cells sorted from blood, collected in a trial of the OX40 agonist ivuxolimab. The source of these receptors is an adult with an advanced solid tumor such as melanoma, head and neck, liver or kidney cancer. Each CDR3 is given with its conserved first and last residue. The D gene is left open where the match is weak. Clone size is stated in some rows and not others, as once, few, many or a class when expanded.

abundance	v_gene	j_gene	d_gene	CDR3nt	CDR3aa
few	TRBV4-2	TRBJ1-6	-	TGTGCCAGCAGCCAAGGAGGGGGGAGAGGTTCACCCCTCCACTTT	CASSQGGGRGSPLHF
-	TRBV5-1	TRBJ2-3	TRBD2	TGCGCCAGCTACCTAGCGGGAGTTAGAGATACGCAGTATTTT	CASYLAGVRDTQYF
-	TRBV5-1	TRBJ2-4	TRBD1	TGCGCCAGCAGCACGGGACAGACGAAAAACATTCAGTACTTC	CASSTGQTKNIQYF
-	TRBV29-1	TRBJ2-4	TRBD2	TGCAGCGTGAGACTAGCGATCGCCAAAAACATTCAGTACTTC	CSVRLAIAKNIQYF
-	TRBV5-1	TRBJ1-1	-	TGCGCCAGCAGCGAGCAGACTTTTATGAACACTGAAGCTTTCTTT	CASSEQTFMNTEAFF
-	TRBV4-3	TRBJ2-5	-	TGCGCCAGCAGCCAAGACGGAACGGGACGAGAGACCCAGTACTTC	CASSQDGTGRETQYF
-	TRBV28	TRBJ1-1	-	TGTGCCAGCTTTTCCGAGTGGACTGAAGCTTTCTTT	CASFSEWTEAFF
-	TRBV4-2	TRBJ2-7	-	TGTGCCAGCAGCCATGGAGGCGGGGAGCTCTACGAGCAGTACTTC	CASSHGGGELYEQYF
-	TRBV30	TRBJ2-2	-	TGTGCCTGGAGCCAAAACACCGGGGAGCTGTTTTTT	CAWSQNTGELFF
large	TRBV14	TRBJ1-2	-	TGTGCCAGCAGCCCTCAAGACCGGTATGGCTACACCTTC	CASSPQDRYGYTF
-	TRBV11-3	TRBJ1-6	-	TGTGCCAGCAGCTTTGACAGGTGGGATAATTCACCCCTCCACTTT	CASSFDRWDNSPLHF
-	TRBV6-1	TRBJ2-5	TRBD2	TGTGCCAGCAGTGAACTGGCTAGCGGAAAAGAGACCCAGTACTTC	CASSELASGKETQYF
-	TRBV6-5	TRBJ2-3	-	TGTGCCAGCACTCGGGGGGATACGCAGTATTTT	CASTRGDTQYF
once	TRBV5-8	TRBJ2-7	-	TGTGCCAGCAGCCCACCAACGGGGCGTCACTCCTACGAGCAGTACTTC	CASSPPTGRHSYEQYF
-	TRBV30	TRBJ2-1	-	TGTGCCTGGGTTAAATCCCTGAGGGATGAGCAGTTCTTC	CAWVKSLRDEQFF
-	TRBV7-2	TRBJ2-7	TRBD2	TGTGCCAGCAGCCGGACTAGCGGGACCGACTTCTCCTACGAGCAGTACTTC	CASSRTSGTDFSYEQYF
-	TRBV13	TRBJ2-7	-	TGTGCCAGCAGCTTAGGACTTGGACAGACTTTTAGGGAGCAGTACTTC	CASSLGLGQTFREQYF
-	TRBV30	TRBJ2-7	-	TGTGCCTGGAGTACAACCGGGATCCAAACCTACGAGCAGTACTTC	CAWSTTGIQTYEQYF
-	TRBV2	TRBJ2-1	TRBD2	TGTGCCAGCAGTGGCGGGGGCTACAATGAGCAGTTCTTC	CASSGGGYNEQFF
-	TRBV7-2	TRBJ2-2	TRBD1	TGTGCCAGCAGCCCCTGGACAGGGGACACCGGGGAGCTGTTTTTT	CASSPWTGDTGELFF
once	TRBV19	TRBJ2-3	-	TGTGCCAGTAGTTCCGGGGATGGGCGGACAGATACGCAGTATTTT	CASSSGDGRTDTQYF
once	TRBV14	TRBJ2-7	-	TGTGCCAGCAGCCCGAATTGGTACGAGCAGTACTTC	CASSPNWYEQYF
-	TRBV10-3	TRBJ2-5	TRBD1	TGTGCCATCAGCCCTACAGGGGTCGGAGAGACCCAGTACTTC	CAISPTGVGETQYF
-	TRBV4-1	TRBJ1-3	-	TGCGCCAGCAGCCTCCTCCCGGGGTCTGGAAACACCATATATTTT	CASSLLPGSGNTIYF
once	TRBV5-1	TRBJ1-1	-	TGCGCCAGCAGCGGTCTCATGAACACTGAAGCTTTCTTT	CASSGLMNTEAFF
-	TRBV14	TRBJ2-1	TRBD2	TGTGCCAGCAGCCAAGTGGGACTAGCGGGACGGGGTGAGCAGTTCTTC	CASSQVGLAGRGEQFF
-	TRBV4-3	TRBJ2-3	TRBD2	TGCGCCAGCAGCCAAGATAACCAGCGGGAGAATACGCAGTATTTT	CASSQDNQRENTQYF
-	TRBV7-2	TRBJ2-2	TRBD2	TGTGCCAGCAGCGCCCGCGGCGGGAGCGGGGCCGGGGAGCTGTTTTTT	CASSARGGSGAGELFF
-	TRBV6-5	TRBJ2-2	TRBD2	TGTGCCAGCAGTTACTCTGGGACTAGAACCGGGGAGCTGTTTTTT	CASSYSGTRTGELFF
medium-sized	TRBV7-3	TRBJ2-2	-	TGTGCCAGCAGCTCCGACTTTGGGGAGCTGTTTTTT	CASSSDFGELFF
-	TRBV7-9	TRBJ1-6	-	TGTGCCAGCAGCCAGGCCTCCCCTCCCCTCCACTTT	CASSQASPPLHF
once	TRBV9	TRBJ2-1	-	TGTGCCAGCAGCGTAGCCCCGGACTCTTCCTACAATGAGCAGTTCTTC	CASSVAPDSSYNEQFF
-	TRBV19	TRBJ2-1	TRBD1	TGTGCCAGTCGACCGGGACAGGGGTGGAATGAGCAGTTCTTC	CASRPGQGWNEQFF